This T cell receptor beta chain was retrieved from a study of blood T cell repertoires in COVID-19. Study summary: Samples taken during acute and convalescent COVID-19 were collected in the United States, Italy and Spain. T cells, B-cell-depleted T cells, or PBMCs supplied cDNA or gDNA.

All enrollees were about 18 to 90 years old and from 20 to 30 US areas. Original processing notes: Amplification from reference gene primers served as the basis for estimated nucleated cell counts. TCRdb's table, derived via immunoSEQ multiplex PCR, lists solely in-frame clones and lacks some. V and J calls and clone size come straight from that table; D and trimming were deduced from the DNA. The repertoire consists of roughly 290,000 clones, with around 88% occurring once and the leading ten covering around 5.8%. The CDR3 runs to 15 residues. Germline V CDR1 and CDR2: LGHNA, YSLEER. The trim removed 1 base at V and 8 bases at J, leaving 9 bases unmatched.

Material for sequencing was PBMCs or T cells enriched from blood (not recorded which). The chain links TRBV4-3 to TRBJ1-2; 8 bases fit TRBD1. This receptor was identified in a woman in her thirties or forties who had recovered from COVID-19. The CDR3 here is CASSQAAQGASGYTF. The CDR3 nucleotides are TGCGCCAGCAGCCAAGCCGCTCAGGGGGCCTCAGGCTACACCTTC.